These 26 T cell receptor beta chains were sequenced from one sample in a study of cytomegalovirus exposure and HLA in healthy donors. PCR involved 60 Vbeta and 13 Jbeta primers. Measured with immunoSEQ multiplex PCR; TCRdb has only the in-frame clones, and not every one. This table has 140,000 to 150,000 clones, roughly 10% appearing once. The sequencing input was PBMCs. The receptors originated from a man aged 50-60 years in good health and CMV-seronegative.

V and J are TRBV30 and TRBJ1-2, with a possible D match to TRBD1 (5 bases). V was shortened by 0 bases and J by 8 bases, with 10 bases between the two germline ends. Germline-derived CDR1 and CDR2 are GTSNPN and SVGIG (reference sequence). The CDR3 is 12 residues long. The CDR3 spells CAWSVWGEGYTF. CDR3 DNA sequence: TGTGCCTGGAGTGTATGGGGGGAGGGCTACACCTTC.

This clone was counted only a few times. The V call is TRBV2, the J call TRBJ2-3, with a possible D match to TRBD2 (5 bases). V shed 5 bases and J shed 4 bases, with 13 bases lying between them. The germline V gene encodes CDR1 SNHLY and CDR2 FYNNEI. The CDR3 is made up of 14 amino acids. CDR3 coding DNA: TGTGCCAGCAGTTTTAGGCGCGGGCCAGATACGCAGTATTTT. Encoded protein: CASSFRRGPDTQYF.

A note on this clone: Mismatch with germline at one junction end may stem from a read error. The chain is built from TRBV18 and TRBJ1-4; D call uncertain. Germline V gene data show CDR1 as KGHSH and CDR2 as LQKENI. The length of the CDR3 is 14 residues. The CDR3 DNA follows: TGTGCCAGCTCGCCACGCGAAACTAATGAAAAACTGTTTTTT. It yields the protein CASSPRETNEKLFF.

This sequence joins TRBV19 and TRBJ1-1; D is undetermined. Trimming cost V 3 bases and J 1 base, with 18 bases left between them. Germline-derived CDR1 and CDR2 are LNHDA and SQIVND (reference sequence). This CDR3 has 17 amino acids. The CDR3 here is CASSIRRVLRGNTEAFF. The CDR3, as DNA: TGTGCCAGTAGTATTCGACGTGTGCTACGGGGGAACACTGAAGCTTTCTTT.

This chain joins TRBV28 and TRBJ2-1; unclear D gene. CDR1 and CDR2 (germline): MDHEN, SYDVKM. The CDR3 totals 15 residues. V was clipped by 2 bases and J by 2 bases, with 10 bases between them. The CDR3 bases are TGTGCCAGCAGTTTAACCGGTCCCACCTACAATGAGCAGTTCTTC. Translated, it gives CASSLTGPTYNEQFF.

Here the CDR3 DNA reads TGCAGCGTCGGACAGGGGGTCACAGATACGCAGTATTTT. It is translated as CSVGQGVTDTQYF. The gene calls are TRBV29-1 and TRBJ2-3; TRBD1 matches 10 bases. Losses at the gene ends were 6 bases for V and 2 bases for J; bases not matched to a gene: 2. The germline V gene encodes CDR1 SQVTM and CDR2 ANQGSEA. CDR3 length: 13 residues.

This clone was detected only a few times. This chain links TRBV29-1 with TRBJ2-7; D possibly corresponds to TRBD2 (6 bases). V was trimmed by 6 bases and J by 0 bases, leaving 12 bases between them. The germline CDR1 and CDR2 sequences are SQVTM and ANQGSEA. The CDR3 spans 13 residues. The CDR3 sequence is CSVGLFNSYEQYF. The CDR3 DNA reads TGCAGCGTGGGACTCTTTAACTCCTACGAGCAGTACTTC.

This clone occurred a few times. The chain has TRBV5-1 and TRBJ1-1; D may be TRBD1 (5 bases). Germline CDR1 reads SGHRS; CDR2 reads YFSETQ. V was clipped by 1 base and J by 2 bases, with 9 bases between them. This CDR3 region has 14 residues. The chain's CDR3 is CASSLQGGNTEAFF. The DNA for the CDR3 is TGCGCCAGCAGCTTGCAGGGAGGAAACACTGAAGCTTTCTTT. The full variable domain, with the rest looked up from reference TRBV5-1 and TRBJ1-1, is KAGVTQTPRYLIKTRGQQVTLSCSPISGHRSVSWYQQTPGQGLQFLFEYFSETQRNKGNFPGRFSGRQFSNSRSEMNVSTLELGDSALYLCASSLQGGNTEAFFGQGTRLTVV.

This clone occurred a few times. This chain uses TRBV2 with TRBJ1-4; a weak D match, TRBD1 (6 bases). The germline V gene has CDR1 SNHLY and CDR2 FYNNEI. The germline V and J ends were trimmed by 7 bases and 4 bases, with 13 bases remaining between them. This CDR3 contains 14 residues. In DNA, the CDR3 is TGTGCCAGCACCCCCGACAGGATTAATGAAAAACTGTTTTTT. This encodes CASTPDRINEKLFF.

This clone was counted only a few times. The rearrangement links TRBV5-4 to TRBJ2-7, with 12 positions matching TRBD2. The length of the CDR3 is 15 residues. CDR1 SGHNT and CDR2 YYREEE come from the germline V gene (reference sequence). V was pared by 4 bases and J by 4 bases, with 6 bases of the junction left unmatched. The CDR3 DNA is TGTGCCAGCAGCCTAGGACTAGCGGGGCTATACGAGCAGTACTTC. This gives the protein CASSLGLAGLYEQYF. Complete variable domain (other parts from reference TRBV5-4 and TRBJ2-7): ETGVTQSPTHLIKTRGQQVTLRCSSQSGHNTVSWYQQALGQGPQFIFQYYREEENGRGNFPPRFSGLQFPNYSSELNVNALELDDSALYLCASSLGLAGLYEQYFGPGTRLTVT.

V gene TRBV4-1 combines with J gene TRBJ2-2; 10 bases are a match to TRBD2. Germline V gene sequence: CDR1 MGHRA, CDR2 YSYEKL. Trimming took 3 bases from V and 8 from J; bases not matched to a gene: 9. The CDR3 is 16 amino acids. CDR3 in DNA: TGCGCCAGCAGCCAGGGGGGAGGACTAGCGGAGGGGGAGCTGTTTTTT. Its translation is CASSQGGGLAEGELFF.

Remarks on this clone: Other nucleotide sequences from this sample produce the same CDR3. This chain connects TRBV28 to TRBJ2-7; D is unresolved. V lost 4 bases to trimming and J lost 0 bases, with 7 bases between them. Germline-derived CDR1 and CDR2 are MDHEN and SYDVKM. The length of the CDR3 is 13 residues. The CDR3 DNA sequence: TGTGCCAGCAGTTCGCCGAGCTCCTACGAGCAGTACTTC. This codes for CASSSPSSYEQYF. Drawing the rest from reference TRBV28 and TRBJ2-7, the complete variable domain is DVKVTQSSRYLVKRTGEKVFLECVQDMDHENMFWYRQDPGLGLRLIYFSYDVKMKEKGDIPEGYSVSREKKERFSLILESASTNQTSMYLCASSSPSSYEQYFGPGTRLTVT.

By proportion, this clone is medium-sized (0.01 to 0.1%). The chain carries TRBV2 and TRBJ1-2; 7 nucleotides line up with TRBD1. Germline trimming cut 5 bases from V and 3 bases from J; bases unmatched to any gene: 9. CDR1 is SNHLY, CDR2 FYNNEI, per germline. The CDR3 is made up of 15 amino acids. The CDR3 DNA follows: TGTGCCAGCAGTAGTCGGACAGGTAAAGACTATGGCTACACCTTC. This gives the protein CASSSRTGKDYGYTF.

This clone was detected only a few times. The chain is built from TRBV2 and TRBJ1-1; D uncertain. The germline CDR1 and CDR2 sequences are SNHLY and FYNNEI. Trimming removed 1 base from V and 3 bases from J, with 9 bases in between. The CDR3 contains 14 residues. CDR3 coding DNA: TGTGCCAGCAGTGAAGTTGGGAGGTACACTGAAGCTTTCTTT. Its translation: CASSEVGRYTEAFF.

This clone was counted between two and nine times. The rearrangement joins TRBV4-1 to TRBJ2-6, with 8 positions matching TRBD1. Germline V gene lookup returns CDR1 MGHRA and CDR2 YSYEKL. CDR3 length equals 19 residues. After removal of 2 bases from V and 0 bases from J, the junction contained 9 bases not matched to a gene. CDR3 loop: CASSQTGQGPSSGANVLTF. CDR3 coding DNA: TGCGCCAGCAGCCAAACCGGACAGGGCCCCAGCTCTGGGGCCAACGTCCTGACTTTC.

The V and J genes are TRBV6-1 and TRBJ1-3, with 7 bases lining up with TRBD1. V lost 10 bases, J lost 0 bases, and 9 bases stayed unmatched. From germline, CDR1 is MNHNS and CDR2 SASEGT. The CDR3 spans 15 residues. The CDR3 DNA is TGTGCCACCCGGGACAGTTTCAGCTCTGGAAACACCATATATTTT. Translated, it gives CATRDSFSSGNTIYF.

This clone was observed a handful of times. At one of its ends the junction is not consistent with the germline gene, which may arise from a read error. The J gene is TRBJ1-2, the V gene TRBV30; D is uncertain. CDR1 and CDR2 (germline): GTSNPN, SVGIG (reference sequence). This CDR3 contains 13 residues. CDR3 sequence: CAWLPSTYYGYPF. CDR3 coding DNA: TGTGCCTGGCTACCGTCGACCTACTATGGCTACCCCTTC.

This clone was detected only once. The chain carries TRBV5-5 and TRBJ2-7; no firm D call. V gave up 7 bases and J gave up 2 bases, with 22 bases separating them. The V gene's germline CDR1 is SGHKS and CDR2 YYEKEE (reference sequence). CDR3 length: 16 amino acids. The CDR3, as DNA: TGTGCCAGCTCTACCGGCGACTTAGGCAAGACCTACGAGCAGTACTTC. It specifies CASSTGDLGKTYEQYF.

The J gene is TRBJ1-1, the V gene TRBV5-6; 7 positions match TRBD1. Trimming removed 0 bases from V and 1 base from J; junction bases left unmatched: 3. This CDR3 is built from 15 residues. Looked up from germline, CDR1 is SGHDT and CDR2 is YYEEEE. The CDR3: CASSLVDRANTEAFF. As DNA, the CDR3 is TGTGCCAGCAGCTTGGTCGACAGGGCGAACACTGAAGCTTTCTTT.

This clone was counted only a few times. The rearrangement uses TRBV15 and TRBJ1-5; D possibly corresponds to TRBD1 (6 bases). This CDR3 comprises 17 residues. CDR1 and CDR2 (germline): LNHNV, YYDKDF (reference sequence). Trimming cost V 3 bases and J 3 bases, with 18 bases left between them. Here the CDR3 reads CATSSIGGAPNNQPQHF. The CDR3 coding sequence is TGTGCCACCAGCAGCATAGGGGGGGCCCCTAACAATCAGCCCCAGCATTTT. The complete variable domain, with remaining parts taken from reference TRBV15 and TRBJ1-5, reads DAMVIQNPRYQVTQFGKPVTLSCSQTLNHNVMYWYQQKSSQAPKLLFHYYDKDFNNEADTPDNFQSRRPNTSFCFLDIRSPGLGDTAMYLCATSSIGGAPNNQPQHFGDGTRLSIL.

The chain joins TRBV10-2 to TRBJ2-7; D may be TRBD2 (6 bases). This CDR3 region has 14 residues. Germline values: CDR1 WSHSY, CDR2 SAAADI. V lost 4 bases, J lost 6 bases, and 16 bases lay in between. CDR3 protein: CASSARQGGGEQYF. Here the CDR3 DNA reads TGCGCCAGCAGTGCTAGGCAGGGAGGTGGCGAGCAGTACTTC.

This rearrangement joins TRBV14 to TRBJ2-5, with 14 bases identical to TRBD2. Germline V gene lookup returns CDR1 SGHDN and CDR2 FVKESK. The CDR3 extends over 17 amino acids. V lost 3 bases, J lost 4 bases, and 7 bases stayed unmatched. The CDR3 spells CASSQGTSGGPAETQYF. The CDR3 DNA sequence: TGTGCCAGCAGCCAGGGGACTAGCGGGGGCCCAGCAGAGACCCAGTACTTC.

With respect to this clone: Without the conserved terminal phenylalanine or tryptophan, this CDR3 likely stems from a read error. J is TRBJ1-1 and V is TRBV5-1; 9 nucleotides match TRBD1. The CDR3 is 16 residues long. CDR1 SGHRS and CDR2 YFSETQ come from the germline V gene. The V gene end was trimmed by 2 bases and the J gene end by 4 bases; junction bases not matched to a gene: 9. This chain's CDR3 is CASSFTGQGKRTEAFV. In DNA, the CDR3 is TGCGCCAGCAGCTTTACAGGACAGGGGAAACGCACTGAAGCTTTCGTT.

The chain couples TRBV6-5 to TRBJ1-1; D is unclear. V was trimmed by 4 bases and J by 2 bases, leaving 14 bases between them. Per germline, CDR1 MNHEY and CDR2 SVGAGI. The CDR3 length is 15 residues. Written as DNA, the CDR3 is TGTGCCAGCAGTTCCCCGGGAACTGCTAACACTGAAGCTTTCTTT. Its translation is CASSSPGTANTEAFF.

Concerning this clone itself: This same CDR3 is encoded by further DNA sequences in the sample. This chain joins TRBV5-1 and TRBJ1-2; a weak D match, TRBD1 (5 bases). This CDR3 has 13 amino acids. The germline V gene has CDR1 SGHRS and CDR2 YFSETQ. V was pared by 2 bases and J by 2 bases, with 7 bases between. The CDR3 spells CASSFRGNYGYTF. CDR3 DNA sequence: TGCGCCAGCAGCTTTAGGGGAAACTATGGCTACACCTTC.

The rearrangement uses TRBV6-5 and TRBJ2-1; 9 nucleotides line up with TRBD2. The CDR3 extends over 15 amino acids. With V trimmed by 6 bases and J by 8 bases, 11 bases remained unmatched. Germline V lookup: CDR1 MNHEY, CDR2 SVGAGI. The CDR3 DNA sequence: TGTGCCAGCAGCGTGCGGGAGGGCCTATTCGATGAGCAGTTCTTC. It encodes CASSVREGLFDEQFF.